These 14 T cell receptor beta chains were sequenced from one sample in a study of cytomegalovirus exposure and HLA in healthy donors. The primer mix had 60 Vbeta and 13 Jbeta primers. Profiling relied on immunoSEQ multiplex PCR, and the TCRdb table lists in-frame clones only, not all of them. Found here are about 130,000 clones, 60% to 80% of them singletons; the top ten hold 2.2%. Sample: PBMCs. These receptors originate from a man aged 25 to 40 in good health and CMV-seronegative.

The chain joins TRBV9 to TRBJ2-7, with a tentative D call TRBD2 (6 bases). CDR3 length equals 16 residues. Germline CDR1 is SGDLS and CDR2 is YYNGEE. The V end lost 4 bases, the J end lost 1 base, and 18 bases lay between the germline ends. The chain's CDR3 is CASSSRRAGTSYEQYF. CDR3 nucleotides: TGTGCCAGCAGCTCCCGGAGGGCGGGGACGTCCTACGAGCAGTACTTC.

This clone was seen a few times. The chain employs TRBV6-5 and TRBJ1-3, with D possibly matching TRBD1 (6 bases). Trimming cost V 2 bases and J 4 bases, with 15 bases left between them. This CDR3 is built from 16 residues. Germline lookup yields CDR1 MNHEY and CDR2 SVGAGI. The CDR3 region has the DNA TGTGCCAGCAGTTACACCGGGACAAACGTCGGAAACACCATATATTTT. As protein: CASSYTGTNVGNTIYF.

The chain joins TRBV6-5 to TRBJ2-5, with a weak D call TRBD2 (6 bases). The DNA end is more similar to TRBJ2-7, so the J call may be wrong. This CDR3 region has 13 residues. Germline V lookup: CDR1 MNHEY, CDR2 SVGAGI. The CDR3 DNA is TGTGCCACTTCGGGGGTAGGACCCTACGAGCAGTACTTC. Residues: CATSGVGPYEQYF.

The rearrangement joins TRBV4-1 to TRBJ2-3; 7 bases fit TRBD2. This CDR3 region has 15 residues. Germline-derived CDR1 and CDR2 are MGHRA and YSYEKL. The junction had 0 bases not matched to a gene; V was cut back by 0 bases and J by 0 bases. DNA of the CDR3: TGCGCCAGCAGCCAAGAACTAGCGAGCACAGATACGCAGTATTTT. Translated, it gives CASSQELASTDTQYF.

This clone was counted once. The J gene is TRBJ2-5, the V gene TRBV21-1; the table's D gene call, TRBD2, was not cross checked with the DNA. TRBV21-1 is a pseudogene. CDR3 length: 15 amino acids. The CDR3 loop reads CASSKVRGGEETQYF. Written as DNA, the CDR3 is TGTGCCAGCAGCAAAGTAAGAGGGGGGGAAGAGACCCAGTACTTC.

The J gene is TRBJ2-7, the V gene TRBV28, with TRBD2 matching over 11 bases. The CDR3 has 13 residues. Germline CDR1 reads MDHEN; CDR2 reads SYDVKM. The ends lost 5 bases at V and 3 bases at J; junction bases unmatched: 0. The CDR3 sequence: CASSGTSGYEQYF. The CDR3 DNA is TGTGCCAGCAGTGGGACTAGCGGCTACGAGCAGTACTTC.

The chain combines TRBV6-1 with TRBJ1-1; no clear D gene. The V end lost 0 bases, the J end lost 1 base, and 6 bases lay between the germline ends. The CDR3 covers 14 residues. Looked up from germline, CDR1 is MNHNS and CDR2 is SASEGT. Here the CDR3 reads CASSEALRNTEAFF. CDR3 sequence (DNA): TGTGCCAGCAGTGAAGCGCTGAGGAACACTGAAGCTTTCTTT.

This chain links TRBV29-1 with TRBJ2-1, with 10 nucleotides matching TRBD1. This CDR3 has 12 residues. V trimming: 5 bases; J trimming: 10 bases; junction bases outside the gene matches: 5. CDR1 SQVTM and CDR2 ANQGSEA come from the germline V gene. In DNA form, the CDR3 reads TGCAGCGTTCGGACAGGGGGTCGGGAGCAGTTCTTC. Residues: CSVRTGGREQFF.

CDR3 sequence (DNA): TGTGCCATCAGTGAGGAGCCTAGCGGTCTCCAAGAGACCCAGTACTTC. Translated: CAISEEPSGLQETQYF. This chain connects TRBV10-3 to TRBJ2-5; 7 bases fit TRBD2. The germline V gene encodes CDR1 ENHRY and CDR2 SYGVKD. V shed 2 bases, J shed 1 base, and the junction held 7 bases outside the gene matches. The CDR3 consists of 16 residues.

V usage is TRBV5-6 and J usage is TRBJ2-7; 8 bases are shared with TRBD1. The germline CDR1 and CDR2 sequences are SGHDT and YYEEEE. The CDR3 sequence is 16 residues long. The J segment lost 2 bases and the V segment lost 5 bases, leaving 12 bases of the junction unmatched. The DNA of the CDR3 is TGTGCCAGCAGGCGTGGGACAGGCCTCGGGGCCTACGAGCAGTACTTC. The encoded protein is CASRRGTGLGAYEQYF.

The rearrangement uses TRBV7-9 and TRBJ2-1; D is possibly TRBD1 (6 bases). Germline V CDR1 and CDR2: SEHNR, FQNEAQ (reference sequence). This CDR3 is 14 amino acids long. The V gene lost 5 bases and the J gene lost 3 bases, with 11 bases spanning the gap. CDR3 amino acids: CASSDNRVYNEQFF. CDR3 DNA: TGTGCCAGCAGCGATAACAGGGTCTACAATGAGCAGTTCTTC.

The rearrangement links TRBV28 to TRBJ1-1, with TRBD1 as a possible D gene (6 bases). The CDR3 runs 14 residues. Deletions cut 4 bases from V and 1 base from J, with 10 bases between. In germline, CDR1 is MDHEN, CDR2 SYDVKM. The CDR3, as DNA: TGTGCCAGCAGTTCTGGACAGCAGAACACTGAAGCTTTCTTT. Translating gives CASSSGQQNTEAFF.

The chain combines TRBV7-9 with TRBJ1-2; 9 bases map to TRBD1. The CDR3 contains 16 residues. The trim removed 4 bases at V and 4 bases at J, leaving 10 bases unmatched. CDR1 is SEHNR and CDR2 is FQNEAQ in the germline V gene (reference sequence). The chain's CDR3 is CASSSTGGLLSYGYTF. The CDR3, as DNA: TGTGCCAGCAGCTCTACAGGGGGCTTGTTGAGCTATGGCTACACCTTC.

The chain uses TRBV19 and TRBJ2-2, with D perhaps matching TRBD1 (6 bases). The CDR3 loop spans 14 amino acids. Germline-derived CDR1 and CDR2 are LNHDA and SQIVND (reference sequence). Trimming shortened V by 1 base and J by 4 bases, and 7 bases separated the two germline ends. The CDR3 loop reads CASSIVGGTGELFF. CDR3 DNA sequence: TGTGCCAGTAGTATAGTAGGGGGCACCGGGGAGCTGTTTTTT.